Listed here are 19 T cell receptor beta chains from one sample, sequenced in a study of blood T cell repertoires in COVID-19 (dated by TCRdb to 2018 to 2021). The library was made by the immunoSEQ multiplex PCR assay. Not all clones reach the TCRdb copy of this immuneACCESS table, which keeps in-frame sequences only. Checked studies attribute under half of the gap to unresolved V genes and leave the rest unexplained. This sample holds 50,000 to 55,000 clones; 80% to 90% were observed only once. More than 3.5% of the sample lies in the top ten. Material: peripheral blood. The receptor set was obtained from a man aged 50-59 years with acute or convalescent COVID-19.

The chain employs TRBV13 and TRBJ2-7; a weak D match, TRBD1 (6 bases). The CDR3 spans 15 residues. Germline V gene data show CDR1 as PRHDT and CDR2 as FYEKMQ (reference sequence). V lost 5 bases, J lost 3 bases, and 17 bases lay in between. In nucleotides, the CDR3 is TGTGCCAGCAGCCGAATCCAACTAGGGGGCTACGAGCAGTACTTC. Amino acid sequence: CASSRIQLGGYEQYF.

This chain connects TRBV27 to TRBJ2-7, with D tentatively TRBD1 (7 bases). In germline, CDR1 is MNHEY, CDR2 SMNVEV (reference sequence). The V gene lost 6 bases and the J gene lost 3 bases, with 18 bases spanning the gap. This CDR3 has 15 amino acids. The CDR3 here is CASSPGGRRIYEQYF. In nucleotides, the CDR3 is TGTGCCAGCAGCCCAGGGGGGCGCAGGATCTACGAGCAGTACTTC.

V is TRBV30 and J is TRBJ1-5; TRBD1 matches 11 bases. The CDR3 is made up of 14 amino acids. The germline CDR1 and CDR2 sequences are GTSNPN and SVGIG (reference sequence). V lost 4 bases and J lost 9; bases outside the gene matches: 8. CDR3 protein: CAWMPIGTGGPQHF. The CDR3 nucleotides are TGTGCCTGGATGCCTATTGGGACAGGGGGGCCCCAGCATTTT.

The V call is TRBV19, the J call TRBJ1-1, with 8 bases that match TRBD1. Germline trimming cut 3 bases from V and 6 bases from J; bases unmatched to any gene: 6. The length of the CDR3 is 14 residues. Germline lookup yields CDR1 LNHDA and CDR2 SQIVND (reference sequence). The CDR3 DNA follows: TGTGCCAGTAGTATCTCGACAGGGGTCCCTGAAGCTTTCTTT. The encoded protein is CASSISTGVPEAFF.

V is TRBV21-1 and J is TRBJ2-4; TRBD2, the D gene given by the table, was not confirmed from the DNA. TRBV21-1 is a pseudogene locus. CDR3 length equals 17 residues. CDR3 in amino acids: CASSKLGLAGTKNIQYF. As DNA, the CDR3 is TGTGCCAGCAGCAAACTGGGACTAGCGGGTACTAAAAACATTCAGTACTTC.

The V call is TRBV6-4, the J call TRBJ2-3; 10 bases match TRBD2. V shed 4 bases, J shed 3 bases, and the junction held 4 bases outside the gene matches. CDR3 length: 15 amino acids. The V gene's germline CDR1 is MRHNA and CDR2 SNTAGT. CDR3 amino acids: CASSGSLAGTDTQYF. The CDR3, as DNA: TGTGCCAGCAGTGGTTCACTAGCGGGAACAGATACGCAGTATTTT.

The V gene is TRBV9, the J gene TRBJ1-6; D not certain. Germline V lookup: CDR1 SGDLS, CDR2 YYNGEE. Trimming removed 0 bases from V and 13 bases from J, with 11 bases in between. The CDR3 sequence is 13 residues long. The CDR3 DNA reads TGTGCCAGCAGCGTAGATGAGGGCCAGCCCCTCCACTTT. Amino acids: CASSVDEGQPLHF.

J is TRBJ1-2 and V is TRBV19; 7 nucleotides match TRBD1. Germline values: CDR1 LNHDA, CDR2 SQIVND (reference sequence). Trimming took 4 bases from V and 5 from J; bases not matched to a gene: 1. This CDR3 spans 12 amino acids. The CDR3 bases are TGTGCCAGTAGTAGACAGGGATATGGCTACACCTTC. Its protein is CASSRQGYGYTF.

This clone was observed a few times. The chain couples TRBV7-6 to TRBJ1-2, with TRBD1 identical over 10 bases. This CDR3 has 14 residues. Trimming removed 6 bases from V and 6 bases from J; junction bases left unmatched: 7. CDR1 is SGHVS and CDR2 is FNYEAQ in the germline V gene. This chain's CDR3 is CASRGTGVSDGYTF. The CDR3 nucleotides are TGTGCCAGCAGAGGGACAGGGGTTTCGGATGGCTACACCTTC.

The CDR3 sequence: CASSLTGYEKLFF. The CDR3 DNA reads as TGTGCCAGCAGCTTGACAGGGTATGAAAAACTGTTTTTT. This rearrangement joins TRBV6-5 to TRBJ1-4, with 7 bases lining up with TRBD1. Germline assignment: CDR1 MNHEY and CDR2 SVGAGI. There are 13 residues in the CDR3. Trimming cost V 6 bases and J 6 bases; bases outside gene matches: 4.

V is TRBV2 and J is TRBJ1-2, with a tentative D call TRBD1 (5 bases). The V and J ends lost 8 bases and 4 bases respectively, with 11 bases between them. This CDR3 has 12 residues. Germline V gives CDR1 SNHLY, CDR2 FYNNEI. The CDR3 loop is CASGRGSYGYTF. Here the CDR3 DNA reads TGTGCCAGCGGGCGGGGCTCCTATGGCTACACCTTC.

The chain has TRBV19 and TRBJ1-2; perhaps TRBD1 as D (5 bases). The CDR3 sequence is 14 residues long. Trimming took 10 bases from V and 4 from J, leaving 19 bases between them. Germline V gene lookup returns CDR1 LNHDA and CDR2 SQIVND (reference sequence). The CDR3 DNA reads as TGTGCCACATCTCGTGGGAAGGGGTCCTATGGCTACACCTTC. Protein sequence: CATSRGKGSYGYTF.

V and J are TRBV18 and TRBJ2-5; D is undetermined. From germline, CDR1 is KGHSH and CDR2 LQKENI. The CDR3 is 14 residues long. V lost 3 bases and J lost 5, with 13 bases in between. CDR3 nucleotides: TGTGCCAGCTCACCGGGTCCACCCAGGGAGACCCAGTACTTC. Translated, it gives CASSPGPPRETQYF.

This chain joins TRBV7-2 and TRBJ2-4; tentative D call: TRBD2 (6 bases). V was trimmed by 1 base and J by 8 bases, leaving 12 bases between them. CDR3 length: 14 residues. CDR1 is SGHTA, CDR2 FQGNSA, per germline. CDR3 nucleotide sequence: TGTGCCAGCAGCTTAGTTCTGGGGGGAGACATTCAGTACTTC. Protein: CASSLVLGGDIQYF. The complete variable domain, with remaining parts taken from reference TRBV7-2 and TRBJ2-4, reads GAGVSQSPSNKVTEKGKDVELRCDPISGHTALYWYRQSLGQGLEFLIYFQGNSAPDKSGLPSDRFSAERTGGSVSTLTIQRTQQEDSAVYLCASSLVLGGDIQYFGAGTRLSVL.

For this clone: The junction departs from germline at one end; a sequencing error may be responsible. The V call is TRBV2, the J call TRBJ2-7; D gene ambiguous. Germline-derived CDR1 and CDR2 are SNHLY and FYNNEI. The CDR3 is 16 amino acids. The CDR3, as DNA: TGTGCCAGCAGTTCTACGCCGGGTCGAACCTCCAACGAGCAGTACTTC. It codes for CASSSTPGRTSNEQYF. Full variable domain (rest looked up from reference TRBV2 and TRBJ2-7): EPEVTQTPSHQVTQMGQEVILRCVPISNHLYFYWYRQILGQKVEFLVSFYNNEISEKSEIFDDQFSVERPDGSNFTLKIRSTKLEDSAMYFCASSSTPGRTSNEQYFGPGTRLTVT.

This chain joins TRBV3-1 (or the pseudogene TRBV3-2) and TRBJ2-4; 9 positions match TRBD2. After removal of 1 base from V and 1 base from J, the junction contained 8 bases not matched to a gene. This CDR3 contains 18 residues. Germline CDR1 is LGHDT and CDR2 is YNNKEL (reference sequence). The CDR3 DNA reads as TGTGCCAGCAGCCAAGGGTTGCGGGAGGGCCTGGCCAAAAACATTCAGTACTTC. Translated, it gives CASSQGLREGLAKNIQYF.

This clone came up once. The chain links TRBV27 to TRBJ2-7, with 12 bases aligning to TRBD2. The J segment lost 2 bases and the V segment lost 3 bases, leaving 5 bases of the junction unmatched. There are 16 residues in the CDR3. Germline V CDR1 and CDR2: MNHEY, SMNVEV (reference sequence). The CDR3 DNA reads TGTGCCAGCAGTTTCCGGACTAGCGGGGCCACCTACGAGCAGTACTTC. Encoded protein: CASSFRTSGATYEQYF.

This clone has just a few counts. J is TRBJ1-3 and V is TRBV5-1; D possibly corresponds to TRBD1 (6 bases). V shed 4 bases and J shed 4 bases, with 18 bases lying between them. Germline V gives CDR1 SGHRS, CDR2 YFSETQ. The CDR3 consists of 16 residues. CDR3 nucleotides: TGCGCCAGCAGCCTGGACGCAGGGGAGTTCGGAAACACCATATATTTT. Protein sequence: CASSLDAGEFGNTIYF.

This chain connects TRBV20-1 to TRBJ2-2, with 13 bases lining up with TRBD2. The CDR3 is made up of 18 amino acids. Germline lookup yields CDR1 DFQATT and CDR2 SNEGSKA (reference sequence). The V segment lost 3 bases and the J segment 1 base; nucleotides outside the gene matches: 8. The CDR3 region has the DNA TGCAGTGCTAGTGGACTAGCGGGGGCCCCGGAGAACACCGGGGAGCTGTTTTTT. Its translation is CSASGLAGAPENTGELFF.